The 11 T cell receptor beta chains listed next were all sequenced from one sample in a study of blood T cell repertoires in COVID-19. Produced via immunoSEQ multiplex PCR; TCRdb's table is partial and in-frame only. The profile shows approximately 84,000 clones, around 80% of them singletons. Sequencing was carried out using peripheral blood. Every receptor here comes from an elderly woman with acute or convalescent COVID-19.

The DNA for the CDR3 is TGTGCCAGCAGCTCCTGGAGCGGGAGACAAGAGACCCAGTACTTC. Its protein product is CASSSWSGRQETQYF. V and J are TRBV7-2 and TRBJ2-5, with 8 positions matching TRBD2. This CDR3 comprises 15 residues. The V segment lost 4 bases and the J segment 2 bases; nucleotides outside the gene matches: 6. Germline V gene sequence: CDR1 SGHTA, CDR2 FQGNSA.

V usage is TRBV28 and J usage is TRBJ1-1; 9 bases map to TRBD1. Germline V gene sequence: CDR1 MDHEN, CDR2 SYDVKM. Trimming took 3 bases from V and 4 from J; bases not matched to a gene: 6. The CDR3 length is 15 residues. The CDR3 is CASSLWTGDRTEAFF. DNA for the CDR3: TGTGCCAGCAGTTTGTGGACAGGGGATCGCACTGAAGCTTTCTTT.

V and J are TRBV5-4 and TRBJ2-7; 7 bases are a match to TRBD2. The V gene's germline CDR1 is SGHNT and CDR2 YYREEE (reference sequence). V was clipped by 4 bases and J by 1 base; unmatched bases: 8. This CDR3 is built from 15 residues. The CDR3 is CASSNRDYLSYEQYF. The CDR3 nucleotides are TGTGCCAGCAGCAACCGGGACTATCTTTCCTACGAGCAGTACTTC. Looking up the rest from reference TRBV5-4 and TRBJ2-7 gives the full variable domain: ETGVTQSPTHLIKTRGQQVTLRCSSQSGHNTVSWYQQALGQGPQFIFQYYREEENGRGNFPPRFSGLQFPNYSSELNVNALELDDSALYLCASSNRDYLSYEQYFGPGTRLTVT.

The chain links TRBV4-1 to TRBJ1-2; tentative D call: TRBD1 (6 bases). CDR3 size: 15 residues. V lost 2 bases, J lost 4 bases, and 14 bases lay in between. Germline CDR1 reads MGHRA; CDR2 reads YSYEKL. In nucleotides, the CDR3 is TGCGCCAGCAGCCAAACCGGGAGGGGGGCCTATGGCTACACCTTC. It encodes CASSQTGRGAYGYTF.

In this sample, this clone turned up once. The chain uses TRBV9 and TRBJ2-1; 7 positions match TRBD2. The CDR3 is made up of 17 amino acids. The ends lost 4 bases at V and 7 bases at J; junction bases unmatched: 17. Germline CDR1 is SGDLS and CDR2 is YYNGEE. This chain's CDR3 is CASSSRRGGSAGNEQFF. Written as DNA, the CDR3 is TGTGCCAGCAGCTCAAGAAGGGGCGGGAGCGCCGGGAATGAGCAGTTCTTC.

This sequence joins TRBV6-2 or TRBV6-3 and TRBJ1-2, with 7 bases fitting TRBD1. V shed 6 bases and J 3 bases; nucleotides not matched to a gene: 4. The germline CDR1 and CDR2 sequences are MNHEY and SVGEGT. The CDR3 consists of 13 residues. In DNA, the CDR3 is TGTGCCAGCAGCGGGGACAGTTACTATGGCTACACCTTC. It encodes CASSGDSYYGYTF.

This clone is a singleton in its sample. V and J are TRBV28 and TRBJ2-3; 12 nucleotides line up with TRBD2. V shed 3 bases and J 0 bases; nucleotides not matched to a gene: 4. The germline CDR1 and CDR2 sequences are MDHEN and SYDVKM. The CDR3 sequence is 17 residues long. The CDR3 DNA sequence: TGTGCCAGCAGTTTGAGGACTAGCGGGATGAGCACAGATACGCAGTATTTT. Its translation is CASSLRTSGMSTDTQYF.

The rearrangement links TRBV25-1 to TRBJ2-3, with D unclear. Between the trimmed V and J ends, which lost 5 bases and 3 bases, there was a span of 12 bases. Per germline, CDR1 MGHDK and CDR2 SYGVNS. CDR3 size: 14 residues. The CDR3: CASSSPERTDTQYF. CDR3 DNA: TGTGCCAGCAGTAGCCCCGAAAGAACAGATACGCAGTATTTT.

The rearrangement uses TRBV5-1 and TRBJ1-1, with D perhaps matching TRBD1 (5 bases). The CDR3 consists of 17 residues. CDR1 and CDR2 from the germline V gene are SGHRS and YFSETQ. V lost 1 base and J 0 bases, leaving 16 bases between the germline ends. The CDR3 DNA reads TGCGCCAGCAGCTTGCGGCAGGGAGGGATGATGAACACTGAAGCTTTCTTT. It is translated as CASSLRQGGMMNTEAFF.

The chain carries TRBV11-2 and TRBJ2-3; TRBD2 might be the D (6 bases). The CDR3 covers 17 residues. Per the germline V gene, CDR1 is SGHAT and CDR2 is FQNNGV. V was clipped by 2 bases and J by 0 bases, with 15 bases between them. The CDR3 protein is CASSLLSGSTSTDTQYF. CDR3 DNA: TGTGCCAGCAGCTTACTTAGCGGTAGCACGAGCACAGATACGCAGTATTTT.

The J gene is TRBJ2-7, the V gene TRBV12-3 or TRBV12-4; TRBD1 aligns across 10 bases. The J segment lost 4 bases and the V segment lost 5 bases, leaving 2 bases of the junction unmatched. The CDR3 has 13 amino acids. CDR3 amino acids: CASSRQGAYEQYF. Here the CDR3 DNA reads TGTGCCAGCAGTAGACAGGGGGCTTACGAGCAGTACTTC.